These T cell receptor beta chains were read from a single sample in a study of cytomegalovirus exposure and HLA in healthy donors. Using immunoSEQ multiplex PCR, the repertoire was profiled, and TCRdb retains in-frame clones only, with some absent. The profile shows just under 250,000 clones, about four fifths of them singletons. The specimen was PBMCs. The receptors were sampled from a woman aged 35 to 49 in good health and CMV-seropositive. CDR3s include the opening cysteine and the closing phenylalanine or tryptophan.

J: TRBJ2-3
V: TRBV5-1
CDR3: CASSFQGTSTDTQYF

J: TRBJ2-1
V: TRBV2
CDR3: CASSESHGGMEQFF

J: TRBJ2-5
V: TRBV5-6
CDR3: CASSLDGGQYF

J: TRBJ2-2
V: TRBV2
CDR3: CASSEGPGELFF

J: TRBJ1-2
V: TRBV14
CDR3: CASSQTGGGYGYTF

J: TRBJ2-5
V: TRBV7-5
CDR3: CARPSGGPQETQYF

J: TRBJ1-2
V: TRBV11-2
CDR3: CASSNRDRVPNYGYTF

J: TRBJ2-1
V: TRBV30
CDR3: CAWRLAASGQSSYNEQFF

J: TRBJ2-6
V: TRBV5-1
CDR3: CASSLAFRVFGTGNSGANVLTF

J: TRBJ1-1
V: TRBV11-3
CDR3: CASSLRQGTTEAFF

J: TRBJ1-1
V: TRBV30
CDR3: CAWSPGYNTKAFF

J: TRBJ1-1
V: TRBV5-4
CDR3: CASSLEQMNTEAFF

J: TRBJ1-1
V: TRBV7-9
CDR3: CASSPQGQGGIKAFF

J: TRBJ1-6
V: TRBV7-2
CDR3: CASSLASGRGFSPLHF

J: TRBJ1-6
V: TRBV4-3
CDR3: CASSGGYRVLGFPLHF

J: TRBJ2-7
V: TRBV6-5
CDR3: CASSYAGGLGEQYF

J: TRBJ1-3
V: TRBV4-3
CDR3: CASSQDQGQGNTIYF

J: TRBJ2-7
V: TRBV29-1
CDR3: CSVEDNISYEQYF

J: TRBJ2-3
V: TRBV12-5
CDR3: CASGGARLGTDTQYF

J: TRBJ1-5
V: TRBV7-2
CDR3: CASSWRQGGDQPQHF

J: TRBJ2-2
V: TRBV5-6
CDR3: CASSLLETLELFF

J: TRBJ2-2
V: TRBV9
CDR3: CASSVRGTGELFF

J: TRBJ2-3
V: TRBV7-9
CDR3: CSSSLREISRTDTQYF

J: TRBJ2-2
V: TRBV10-2
CDR3: CASRASGRRTGELFF

J: TRBJ2-1
V: TRBV6-4
CDR3: CASPSPRGKGINEQFF

J: TRBJ2-6
V: TRBV7-2
CDR3: CASSALQGFGANVLTF

J: TRBJ2-7
V: TRBV7-9
CDR3: CASSRTGGGFYEQYF

J: TRBJ2-7
V: TRBV11-1
CDR3: CASSLTESSYEQYF

J: TRBJ1-2
V: TRBV7-7
CDR3: CASSLYRGPYGYTF

J: TRBJ1-2
V: TRBV10-3
CDR3: CAISGSRDSPNYGYTF

J: TRBJ1-1
V: TRBV7-9
CDR3: CASSLDFSEAFF

J: TRBJ2-5
V: TRBV10-3
CDR3: CAISSSGQQETQYF

J: TRBJ2-7
V: TRBV10-1
CDR3: CASSDPGQYEQYF

J: TRBJ2-7
V: TRBV5-1
CDR3: CASSLAGSSVYEQYF

J: TRBJ1-2
V: TRBV6-1
CDR3: CASSSTGFYGYTF

J: TRBJ1-4
V: TRBV4-3
CDR3: CASSQDSGTGYEKLFF

J: TRBJ1-1
V: TRBV5-6
CDR3: CASSLRVGTEAFF

J: TRBJ1-4
V: TRBV2
CDR3: CASRRTGEKLFF

J: TRBJ2-7
V: TRBV5-6
CDR3: CASSLARSSYEQYF

J: TRBJ2-3
V: TRBV30
CDR3: CAWDPGLATDTQYF

J: TRBJ1-5
V: TRBV2
CDR3: CASMSNSNQPQHF

J: TRBJ1-4
V: TRBV7-6
CDR3: CASSLAGLVNEKLFF

J: TRBJ2-7
V: TRBV7-2
CDR3: CASSFSGLGTTINYEQYF

J: TRBJ2-7
V: TRBV5-4
CDR3: CASSSFAGGISYEQYF

J: TRBJ1-1
V: TRBV11-3
CDR3: CASSPGTNTEAFF

J: TRBJ2-2
V: TRBV27
CDR3: CASSLLAEVNTGELFF

J: TRBJ1-6
V: TRBV6-1
CDR3: CASISRGNDNSPLHF

J: TRBJ1-1
V: TRBV7-2
CDR3: CASSPPHKIGVTEAFF

J: TRBJ2-1
V: TRBV19
CDR3: CASHPGDSINEQFF

J: TRBJ2-5
V: TRBV9
CDR3: CASSVAGIQETQYF

J: TRBJ1-2
V: TRBV6-6
CDR3: CASSHFRQDYGYTF

J: TRBJ2-1
V: TRBV9
CDR3: CASSPGPGLVRNEQFF

J: TRBJ1-5
V: TRBV6-5
CDR3: CASSYSRSSNQPQHF

J: TRBJ2-1
V: TRBV25-1
CDR3: CASSNIAGGGFSYNEQFF

J: TRBJ2-5
V: TRBV18
CDR3: CASSRHSYQETQYF

J: TRBJ1-3
V: TRBV6-1
CDR3: CATSAGGGNTIYF